The T cell receptor beta chain described here comes from a study of T cells in Graves' hyperthyroidism and ophthalmopathy. The CDR3 length is 14 residues. The germline V gene encodes CDR1 MGHRA and CDR2 YSYEKL. Trimming took off 4 bases at V and 2 bases at J, with 11 bases between the two ends. Amplified regions were TCR beta CDR3 sequences from RNA transcripts. The HTBI set primed first-round TCR CDR3 RT-PCR. TCRdb re-called the multiplex PCR reads through MiXCR, storing one row per CDR3 protein. The repertoire holds about 500,000 distinct CDR3 sequences, 16% seen once, with 15% to 20% in the top ten.

This receptor was identified in a young woman with Graves' hyperthyroidism. The sample was blood. This chain uses TRBV4-1 with TRBJ2-5; D gene ambiguous. The chain's CDR3 is CASSPRLGQETQYF. The DNA of the CDR3 is TGCGCCAGCAGCCCGCGATTAGGTCAAGAGACCCAGTACTTC.